The 30 T cell receptor beta chains in this list originate from one sample, sequenced in a study of Tregs in tolerant kidney transplant recipients. These receptors' targets are unknown. Using immunoSEQ multiplex PCR, the repertoire was profiled, and TCRdb retains in-frame clones only, with some absent. The table lists fewer than 40,000 clones, roughly four fifths of them singletons, with around 2.4% in the top ten. The sequenced material came from Tregs from blood cultured with allogeneic cells. These receptor sequences come from a human donor in good health.

The J gene is TRBJ2-1, the V gene TRBV7-7; D uncertain. V dropped 1 base and J dropped 7 bases, with 14 bases sitting between them. Per the germline V gene, CDR1 is SSHAT and CDR2 is FNYEAQ (reference sequence). There are 15 residues in the CDR3. CDR3 in amino acids: CASSLVVAGWNEQFF. Here the CDR3 DNA reads TGTGCCAGCAGCTTAGTAGTGGCAGGTTGGAATGAGCAGTTCTTC.

This chain joins TRBV10-3 and TRBJ2-6, with TRBD1 matching over 11 bases. V was pared by 4 bases and J by 1 base, with 3 bases of the junction left unmatched. CDR3 size: 17 residues. CDR1 is ENHRY and CDR2 is SYGVKD in the germline V gene. CDR3 loop: CAISGGTGGSGANVLTF. In DNA, the CDR3 is TGTGCCATCAGTGGAGGGACAGGGGGTTCTGGGGCCAACGTCCTGACTTTC.

In this sample, this clone is medium-sized (0.01 to 0.1%). The chain uses TRBV2 and TRBJ1-1; D may be TRBD1 (5 bases). The CDR3 covers 13 residues. V was shortened by 4 bases and J by 1 base, with 7 bases between the two germline ends. CDR1 is SNHLY and CDR2 is FYNNEI in the germline V gene. Written as DNA, the CDR3 is TGTGCCAGCAGTGGGGACGGGAACACTGAAGCTTTCTTT. Residues: CASSGDGNTEAFF. The whole variable domain, remainder taken from reference TRBV2 and TRBJ1-1, is EPEVTQTPSHQVTQMGQEVILRCVPISNHLYFYWYRQILGQKVEFLVSFYNNEISEKSEIFDDQFSVERPDGSNFTLKIRSTKLEDSAMYFCASSGDGNTEAFFGQGTRLTVV.

The CDR3 nucleotides are TGCGCCAGCAGCCAGGCCGGGACAGGTTCTGGCTACACCTTC. Its translation: CASSQAGTGSGYTF. This chain uses TRBV4-1 with TRBJ1-2; 8 bases agree with TRBD1. Germline lookup yields CDR1 MGHRA and CDR2 YSYEKL. The V segment lost 3 bases and the J segment 7 bases; nucleotides outside the gene matches: 7. This CDR3 contains 14 residues.

The chain joins TRBV4-1 to TRBJ2-5; D is unclear. The germline V gene has CDR1 MGHRA and CDR2 YSYEKL. The V end lost 4 bases, the J end lost 5 bases, and 14 bases lay between the germline ends. The CDR3 totals 14 residues. The CDR3 region is CASSLLYSRETQYF. CDR3 DNA sequence: TGCGCCAGCAGCCTCCTGTACAGTCGGGAGACCCAGTACTTC.

The V and J genes are TRBV4-2 and TRBJ1-2; D gene unclear. The CDR3 is 12 residues long. Germline loops: CDR1 LGHNA, CDR2 YNFKEQ. Trimming took off 3 bases at V and 6 bases at J, with 8 bases between the two ends. The CDR3 loop is CASSQRPNGYTF. CDR3 nucleotides: TGTGCCAGCAGCCAGAGGCCGAATGGCTACACCTTC.

The chain has TRBV5-6 and TRBJ1-3, with D unclear. The CDR3 covers 12 residues. CDR1 is SGHDT, CDR2 YYEEEE, per germline. V lost 1 base to trimming and J lost 5 bases, with 4 bases between them. The CDR3 loop is CASSLWRNTIYF. DNA for the CDR3: TGTGCCAGCAGCTTGTGGAGAAACACCATATATTTT.

The J gene is TRBJ2-3, the V gene TRBV7-2; no clear D. The CDR3 length is 15 residues. Germline lookup yields CDR1 SGHTA and CDR2 FQGNSA. V gave up 0 bases and J gave up 0 bases, with 7 bases separating them. The CDR3 region is CASSLAIVSTDTQYF. The CDR3 DNA reads as TGTGCCAGCAGCTTAGCCATCGTTAGCACAGATACGCAGTATTTT.

The genes are TRBV11-3 and TRBJ2-7; either TRBD1 or TRBD2 may fit D (5 bases each). Germline-derived CDR1 and CDR2 are SGHNT and YENEEA. This CDR3 is 13 amino acids long. V was clipped by 5 bases and J by 5 bases, with 13 bases between them. CDR3 bases: TGTGCCAGCAGCCGGATGGGGCGGGACGAGCAGTACTTC. Protein sequence: CASSRMGRDEQYF.

This sequence joins TRBV5-5 and TRBJ2-1; 11 bases match TRBD2. The CDR3 runs to 17 residues. V was clipped by 0 bases and J by 4 bases; unmatched bases: 6. In germline, CDR1 is SGHKS, CDR2 YYEKEE (reference sequence). The DNA for the CDR3 is TGTGCCAGCAGCTTGGGACTAGCGGGGAGTAGGTACAATGAGCAGTTCTTC. Translating gives CASSLGLAGSRYNEQFF. The entire variable domain, with the rest obtained from reference TRBV5-5 and TRBJ2-1, is as follows: DAGVTQSPTHLIKTRGQQVTLRCSPISGHKSVSWYQQVLGQGPQFIFQYYEKEERGRGNFPDRFSARQFPNYSSELNVNALLLGDSALYLCASSLGLAGSRYNEQFFGPGTRLTVL.

This chain links TRBV12-5 with TRBJ2-4; no reliable D call. The CDR3 extends over 15 amino acids. Trimming took off 1 base at V and 5 bases at J, with 12 bases between the two ends. Germline CDR1 LGHNT, CDR2 FRNRAP. The CDR3 is CASGLDGWVENIQYF. The CDR3 coding sequence is TGTGCTAGTGGTTTGGATGGCTGGGTGGAAAACATTCAGTACTTC.

This clone was detected once. The V call is TRBV28, the J call TRBJ2-1; TRBD1 matches 7 bases. CDR3 length: 12 residues. Germline CDR1 and CDR2: MDHEN and SYDVKM. J was trimmed by 14 bases and V by 7 bases; bases with no gene match: 11. CDR3 in amino acids: CASNDRGRRKFF. The CDR3 nucleotides read TGTGCCAGCAATGATAGGGGGCGGAGGAAGTTCTTC.

V usage is TRBV7-9 and J usage is TRBJ2-3; D is ambiguous. This CDR3 spans 12 amino acids. Deletions cut 4 bases from V and 9 bases from J, with 11 bases between. The germline CDR1 and CDR2 sequences are SEHNR and FQNEAQ (reference sequence). The CDR3 region has the DNA TGTGCCAGCAGCTCCATGAGCGTCACGCAGTATTTT. Residues: CASSSMSVTQYF.

This clone has a handful of counts. The gene calls are TRBV7-9 and TRBJ1-2; 7 positions agree with TRBD1. Germline V CDR1 and CDR2: SEHNR, FQNEAQ (reference sequence). This CDR3 is built from 15 residues. Trimming at V came to 9 bases and at J to 6 bases, leaving 16 bases not matched to a gene. The CDR3 coding sequence is TGTGCCAGGGACTCCGGGACAGACCCCGTTCATGGCTACACCTTC. It is translated as CARDSGTDPVHGYTF.

On this clone itself: This specimen includes other DNA sequences encoding the same CDR3. The V gene is TRBV5-4, the J gene TRBJ2-2, with D possibly TRBD1 on 5 matching bases. Germline values: CDR1 SGHNT, CDR2 YYREEE (reference sequence). Trimming took 0 bases from V and 2 from J, leaving 11 bases between them. The CDR3 is 16 residues long. In nucleotides, the CDR3 is TGTGCCAGCAGCTTGGGTGGGGCAAGAAACACCGGGGAGCTGTTTTTT. This gives the protein CASSLGGARNTGELFF.

The chain combines TRBV27 with TRBJ2-7; 11 nucleotides match TRBD2. V lost 2 bases and J lost 6; bases outside the gene matches: 3. CDR1 is MNHEY, CDR2 SMNVEV, per germline (reference sequence). The length of the CDR3 is 14 residues. The CDR3 sequence is CASSLGLAGGEQYF. CDR3 nucleotides: TGTGCCAGCAGTTTAGGGCTAGCGGGAGGCGAGCAGTACTTC.

This rearrangement joins TRBV30 to TRBJ1-1, with D uncertain. CDR1 GTSNPN and CDR2 SVGIG come from the germline V gene (reference sequence). The V end was cut by 0 bases, the J end by 4 bases, with 9 bases between. This CDR3 spans 13 amino acids. CDR3 coding DNA: TGTGCCTGGAGTGTAAATCGAGGCACTGAAGCTTTCTTT. It specifies CAWSVNRGTEAFF.

This clone came up once. The J gene is TRBJ2-2, the V gene TRBV30; tentatively, D is TRBD1 (6 bases). Germline CDR1 is GTSNPN and CDR2 is SVGIG (reference sequence). The CDR3 length is 18 residues. Trimming stripped 2 bases from V and 0 bases from J, with 19 bases between. The CDR3 DNA reads as TGTGCCTGGAGTAATATAGGGGGTTGGGTTTCGAACACCGGGGAGCTGTTTTTT. This gives the protein CAWSNIGGWVSNTGELFF.

The chain joins TRBV4-3 to TRBJ2-1; either TRBD1 or TRBD2 may supply D (5 bases each). This CDR3 is 17 amino acids long. Per germline, CDR1 LGHNA and CDR2 YSLEER. Trimming pared 6 bases from V and 5 bases from J, leaving 23 bases between. In DNA, the CDR3 is TGCGCCAGCAGTCCAAGGATAAGGGGACGGAAGAACAATGAGCAGTTCTTC. It specifies CASSPRIRGRKNNEQFF.

The chain has TRBV18 and TRBJ2-5, with D possibly TRBD2 on 7 matching bases. The CDR3 has 15 amino acids. Trimming shortened V by 2 bases and J by 3 bases, and 13 bases separated the two germline ends. The germline V gene encodes CDR1 KGHSH and CDR2 LQKENI. Here the CDR3 DNA reads TGTGCCAGCTCACCAGAGTGGGGGGGCGAAGAGACCCAGTACTTC. Translating gives CASSPEWGGEETQYF.

The chain's CDR3 is CASSYPTGGAGRKQFF. The CDR3 nucleotides are TGTGCCAGCAGTTACCCGACGGGCGGCGCCGGGAGGAAGCAGTTCTTC. V is TRBV6-6 and J is TRBJ2-1; 7 bases match TRBD2. Trimming cost V 2 bases and J 11 bases; bases outside gene matches: 15. CDR1 and CDR2 from the germline V gene are MNHNY and SVGAGI (reference sequence). This CDR3 contains 16 residues.

The chain has TRBV7-9 and TRBJ2-1; TRBD2 matches 8 bases. After removal of 4 bases from V and 7 bases from J, the junction contained 12 bases not matched to a gene. This CDR3 is built from 16 residues. Per germline, CDR1 SEHNR and CDR2 FQNEAQ (reference sequence). CDR3 nucleotide sequence: TGTGCCAGCAGCTCCCCCGCGGGAGGAGTAGAGAATGAGCAGTTCTTC. It is translated as CASSSPAGGVENEQFF.

This chain joins TRBV5-4 and TRBJ2-1; either TRBD1 or TRBD2 may fit D (7 bases each). Germline CDR1 reads SGHNT; CDR2 reads YYREEE (reference sequence). The CDR3 consists of 15 residues. V was shortened by 1 base and J by 5 bases, with 13 bases between the two germline ends. The CDR3 DNA reads TGTGCCAGCAGCTTGTCTCCAGGGGGGGACAATGAGCAGTTCTTC. Encoded protein: CASSLSPGGDNEQFF. Combining the CDR3 with reference TRBV5-4 and TRBJ2-1 gives the whole variable domain ETGVTQSPTHLIKTRGQQVTLRCSSQSGHNTVSWYQQALGQGPQFIFQYYREEENGRGNFPPRFSGLQFPNYSSELNVNALELDDSALYLCASSLSPGGDNEQFFGPGTRLTVL.

The chain carries TRBV7-9 and TRBJ1-3, with no clear D. Trimming took 2 bases from V and 9 from J, leaving 11 bases between them. Germline CDR1 is SEHNR and CDR2 is FQNEAQ (reference sequence). CDR3 length equals 13 residues. The CDR3 here is CASSLTPHGTIYF. The CDR3 DNA reads TGTGCCAGCAGCTTAACCCCTCACGGCACCATATATTTT.

The V gene is TRBV7-2, the J gene TRBJ1-2; a possible D gene is TRBD1 (6 bases). The V end was cut by 4 bases, the J end by 4 bases, with 13 bases between. The germline CDR1 and CDR2 sequences are SGHTA and FQGNSA. The CDR3 spans 14 residues. The CDR3 is CASSSRQDPYGYTF. The CDR3 DNA reads as TGTGCCAGCAGCTCACGACAGGACCCCTATGGCTACACCTTC.

The chain recombines TRBV11-3 with TRBJ2-1; 7 nucleotides align to TRBD1. The CDR3 totals 15 residues. J was trimmed by 3 bases and V by 3 bases; bases with no gene match: 5. Germline loops: CDR1 SGHNT, CDR2 YENEEA. In DNA form, the CDR3 reads TGTGCCAGCAGCTTGCGGACAGGACTCTACAATGAGCAGTTCTTC. Encoded protein: CASSLRTGLYNEQFF.

This chain joins TRBV6-6 and TRBJ2-7; TRBD1 matches at 7 bases. The germline V gene encodes CDR1 MNHNY and CDR2 SVGAGI (reference sequence). After removal of 5 bases from V and 6 bases from J, the junction contained 7 bases not matched to a gene. This CDR3 region has 13 residues. CDR3 coding DNA: TGTGCCAGCAGTACCCTGACAGGGACCGAGCAGTACTTC. It yields the protein CASSTLTGTEQYF.

The gene calls are TRBV11-3 and TRBJ2-7, with 11 nucleotides matching TRBD2. V shed 0 bases and J 6 bases; nucleotides not matched to a gene: 4. Germline values: CDR1 SGHNT, CDR2 YENEEA. The CDR3 loop spans 15 amino acids. The CDR3 reads CASSLEGLADFEQYF. The CDR3 DNA is TGTGCCAGCAGCTTAGAGGGACTAGCGGACTTCGAGCAGTACTTC. The full variable domain, its missing parts supplied by reference TRBV11-3 and TRBJ2-7, is EAGVVQSPRYKIIEKKQPVAFWCNPISGHNTLYWYLQNLGQGPELLIRYENEEAVDDSQLPKDRFSAERLKGVDSTLKIQPAELGDSAVYLCASSLEGLADFEQYFGPGTRLTVT.

V usage is TRBV6-5 and J usage is TRBJ1-1; D not resolved. Germline V CDR1 and CDR2: MNHEY, SVGAGI. The V and J ends lost 7 bases and 0 bases respectively, with 3 bases between them. The CDR3 is 11 amino acids. The CDR3 loop is CASTMNTEAFF. The CDR3 nucleotides are TGTGCCAGCACCATGAACACTGAAGCTTTCTTT.

This rearrangement joins TRBV28 to TRBJ2-2; no clear D gene. This CDR3 comprises 14 residues. The V and J ends lost 3 bases and 2 bases respectively, with 7 bases between them. Germline CDR1 is MDHEN and CDR2 is SYDVKM. The CDR3 DNA reads TGTGCCAGCAGTTTGGATCTTAACACCGGGGAGCTGTTTTTT. This sequence encodes CASSLDLNTGELFF.